The 8 T cell receptor beta chains in this list originate from one sample, sequenced in a study of Graves' ophthalmopathy and Graves' hyperthyroidism. The authors amplified TCR beta CDR3 regions, and they did so from RNA transcripts for repertoire sequencing. The first round was an RT-PCR with HTBI primers, and the second round was a multiplex PCR. One entry per CDR3 protein results from TCRdb running MiXCR on the multiplex PCR reads. The sample records some 170,000 distinct CDR3 sequences, about two fifths being singletons. Sequenced material: peripheral blood. The receptors shown here come from a man younger than 40 with Graves' ophthalmopathy.

The V and J genes are TRBV28 and TRBJ1-1, with TRBD1 matching 9 bases. Germline V gives CDR1 MDHEN, CDR2 SYDVKM. J gave up 0 bases and V 5 bases, and 13 bases lay outside the gene matches. This CDR3 spans 18 amino acids. CDR3 bases: TGTGCCAGCAGTGCCCGGGACAGGGAAGTTGGGGTGAACACTGAAGCTTTCTTT. This gives the protein CASSARDREVGVNTEAFF.

In this sample, this clonotype turned up many times. The chain uses TRBV12-3 or TRBV12-4 and TRBJ1-5; D is ambiguous. Trimming took off 3 bases at V and 5 bases at J, with 5 bases between the two ends. The CDR3 is made up of 12 amino acids. CDR3 DNA sequence: TGTGCCAGCAGTTTTCGCGATCAGCCCCAGCATTTT. Encoded protein: CASSFRDQPQHF.

Many counts were recorded for this clonotype. This sequence joins TRBV12-3 or TRBV12-4 and TRBJ2-5, with unresolved D. V dropped 1 base and J dropped 4 bases, with 4 bases sitting between them. CDR3 length: 12 residues. CDR3 coding DNA: TGTGCCAGCAGTTTAGAGTTAGAGACCCAGTACTTC. Translating gives CASSLELETQYF.

CDR3 sequence (DNA): TGTGCGCAGCACCCTATTACCCTACTAGCGGGAGGGCCCCCCTACGAGCAGTACTTC. As protein: CAQHPITLLAGGPPYEQYF. This chain joins TRBV28 and TRBJ2-7; 13 bases are shared with TRBD2. Germline CDR1 and CDR2: MDHEN and SYDVKM. The CDR3 is 19 residues long.

This clonotype was counted at least ten times. The chain joins TRBV6-5 to TRBJ1-2, with D tentatively TRBD1 (6 bases). The germline gives CDR1 MNHEY, CDR2 SVGAGI. The CDR3 runs to 13 residues. The ends were cut back, 9 bases at V and 4 bases at J, with 15 bases in the middle. CDR3 amino acids: CASSGGPAYGYTF. The DNA for the CDR3 is TGTGCCAGTTCCGGGGGGCCAGCCTATGGCTACACCTTC.

This clonotype was recorded at least ten times. The V and J genes are TRBV28 and TRBJ2-5, with 10 positions matching TRBD2. The CDR3 loop spans 16 amino acids. V was pared by 2 bases and J by 5 bases, with 8 bases of the junction left unmatched. From germline, CDR1 is MDHEN and CDR2 SYDVKM. The chain's CDR3 is CASSLGLAGASETQYF. Here the CDR3 DNA reads TGTGCCAGCAGTTTAGGGCTAGCGGGAGCGTCCGAGACCCAGTACTTC.

This clonotype was counted only a few times. The rearrangement uses TRBV28 and TRBJ2-7; the D gene is possibly TRBD2 (6 bases). The V and J ends lost 6 bases and 7 bases respectively, with 16 bases between them. Per germline, CDR1 MDHEN and CDR2 SYDVKM. There are 13 residues in the CDR3. CDR3 sequence reads: CASSFRGTEEQYF. CDR3 in DNA: TGTGCCAGCAGCTTTCGGGGGACTGAGGAGCAGTACTTC.

As to this clonotype: The junction departs from the called germline gene at one end, perhaps through a read error. In nucleotides, the CDR3 is TGCGCCAGCAGTAGGGGACTAGGTTGGGAGACCCAGTACTTC. This codes for CASSRGLGWETQYF. V and J are TRBV6-1 and TRBJ2-5, with TRBD2 matching over 8 bases. CDR1 and CDR2 from the germline V gene are MNHNS and SASEGT. The CDR3 length is 14 residues.